These T cell receptor beta chains were read from a single sample in a study of T cells after yellow fever vaccination. TCRdb used MiXCR to reprocess the 5' RACE reads, holding one entry per CDR3 protein. The data hold about 350,000 distinct CDR3 sequences, with roughly 8.6% observed a single time. The source material was PBMCs, sampled roughly 46 days after the first yellow fever vaccination. Receptor source: a man in his late teens or twenties who received the YFV17D yellow fever vaccine. The CDR3 runs from the conserved cysteine through the conserved F or W. A D gene is named only where the DNA matches it firmly. The listing skips clone size in some rows; elsewhere it reads once, few, many or a size class.

V gene: TRBV9; D gene: -; J gene: TRBJ2-7; clone size: many; CDR3 DNA: TGTGCCAGCAGCGTAGCTGGCAACGCCTACGAGCAGTACTTC; CDR3 protein: CASSVAGNAYEQYF
V gene: TRBV5-1; D gene: TRBD1; J gene: TRBJ2-7; clone size: -; CDR3 DNA: TGCGCCAGCAGCTTTAAAGGGACAGTATCCTACGAGCAGTACTTC; CDR3 protein: CASSFKGTVSYEQYF
V gene: TRBV11-1; D gene: -; J gene: TRBJ2-7; clone size: few; CDR3 DNA: TGTGCCAGCAGCTTAGTATTCGGCCAAGGGGGATCTAGGGGCTACGAGCAGTACTTC; CDR3 protein: CASSLVFGQGGSRGYEQYF
V gene: TRBV21-1; D gene: -; J gene: TRBJ2-3; clone size: -; CDR3 DNA: TGTGCCAGCAGCAAAGACGTCCAGGGAGATTTCGGCACAGATACGCAGTATTTT; CDR3 protein: CASSKDVQGDFGTDTQYF
V gene: TRBV20-1; D gene: TRBD2; J gene: TRBJ2-7; clone size: -; CDR3 DNA: TGCAGTGCGGAACCTCCTCGCGGGGGGAGCTACGAGCAGTACTTC; CDR3 protein: CSAEPPRGGSYEQYF
V gene: TRBV6-1; D gene: -; J gene: TRBJ2-4; clone size: -; CDR3 DNA: TGTGCCAGCAGTGTCCAAACCCAGGGAACCAAAAACATTCAGTACTTC; CDR3 protein: CASSVQTQGTKNIQYF
V gene: TRBV7-3; D gene: -; J gene: TRBJ2-4; clone size: -; CDR3 DNA: TGTGCCAGCAGCTTAAGTGGGGCCTTGGGAAACATTCAGTACTTC; CDR3 protein: CASSLSGALGNIQYF
V gene: TRBV5-1; D gene: TRBD2; J gene: TRBJ2-1; clone size: many; CDR3 DNA: TGCGCCAGCAGCTGGGGACTAGCGGGGGGCCGGGGCCCAAATGAGCAGTTCTTC; CDR3 protein: CASSWGLAGGRGPNEQFF
V gene: TRBV9; D gene: -; J gene: TRBJ2-1; clone size: few; CDR3 DNA: TGTGCCAGCAGCAACCCAGGGGAGCAGTTCTTC; CDR3 protein: CASSNPGEQFF
V gene: TRBV6-2/TRBV6-3; D gene: TRBD1; J gene: TRBJ1-4; clone size: few; CDR3 DNA: TGTGCCAGCAGTTACTCGCCATCGGACAGGTGGGAAGAAAAACTGTTTTTT; CDR3 protein: CASSYSPSDRWEEKLFF
V gene: TRBV20-1; D gene: -; J gene: TRBJ2-1; clone size: -; CDR3 DNA: TGCAGTGCTAGGCTAGCGATTCTCTACAGTGAGCAGTTCTTC; CDR3 protein: CSARLAILYSEQFF
V gene: TRBV15; D gene: -; J gene: TRBJ2-5; clone size: -; CDR3 DNA: TGTGCCACCAGCAGGGATACCCAAGAGACCCAGTACTTC; CDR3 protein: CATSRDTQETQYF
V gene: TRBV10-3; D gene: -; J gene: TRBJ1-5; clone size: few; CDR3 DNA: TGTGCCATCAGTGGTCAGGCCCCAAGTGATCAGAATCAGCCCCAGCATTTT; CDR3 protein: CAISGQAPSDQNQPQHF
V gene: TRBV5-5; D gene: -; J gene: TRBJ2-3; clone size: -; CDR3 DNA: TGTGCCAGCAGCTTTGATTTGGCCACAGATACGCAGTATTTT; CDR3 protein: CASSFDLATDTQYF
V gene: TRBV30; D gene: -; J gene: TRBJ2-2; clone size: few; CDR3 DNA: TGTGCCCAATTGACAGAGAAATACACCGGGGAGCTGTTTTTT; CDR3 protein: CAQLTEKYTGELFF
V gene: TRBV10-1; D gene: TRBD2; J gene: TRBJ2-3; clone size: -; CDR3 DNA: TGCGCCAGCATGGGGGGGACTAGCGGGGATAATGGAGCAGATACGCAGTATTTT; CDR3 protein: CASMGGTSGDNGADTQYF
V gene: TRBV9; D gene: -; J gene: TRBJ2-1; clone size: -; CDR3 DNA: TGTGCCAGCAGCGTAGTAGGGGGGGGCCCCAATGAGCAGTTCTTC; CDR3 protein: CASSVVGGGPNEQFF
V gene: TRBV5-4; D gene: -; J gene: TRBJ2-4; clone size: few; CDR3 DNA: TGTGCCAGCAGCCCTTGGGGGGTCACGGCCAAAAACATTCAGTACTTC; CDR3 protein: CASSPWGVTAKNIQYF
V gene: TRBV7-9; D gene: -; J gene: TRBJ1-2; clone size: few; CDR3 DNA: TGTGCCAGCATCACCGGGGAAGGCTACACCTTC; CDR3 protein: CASITGEGYTF
V gene: TRBV4-1; D gene: -; J gene: TRBJ1-3; clone size: -; CDR3 DNA: TGCGCCAGCAGCCAAGTGATGGCCGGGGCGCACTCTGGAAACACCATATATTTT; CDR3 protein: CASSQVMAGAHSGNTIYF
V gene: TRBV7-2; D gene: -; J gene: TRBJ1-1; clone size: -; CDR3 DNA: TGTGCCAGCAGTTCCCATAGTTCGGTCAGGCACACTGAAGCTTTCTTT; CDR3 protein: CASSSHSSVRHTEAFF